This T cell receptor beta chain stems from a study of cytomegalovirus exposure and HLA in healthy donors. The PCR made use of 60 Vbeta and 13 Jbeta primers. Libraries were prepared by immunoSEQ multiplex PCR; TCRdb keeps only in-frame clonotypes and omits some of them. The profile shows about 98,000 clones, about four fifths of them singletons. With respect to this clone: Its antigen is undetermined.

Study findings and constraints: Investigators reported 150 to 200 TCR beta chains as tied to cytomegalovirus. Sequencing likely caused a cluster of highly shared sequence variants. It emerged from a later analysis that several of the most significant clusters appeared to be linked to common viral pathogens. The authors later linked a missense DCLRE1C variant to TCR beta V- and J-gene trimming.

Trimming stripped 2 bases from V and 2 bases from J, with 13 bases between. Germline CDR1 is MNHNS and CDR2 is SASEGT. This CDR3 comprises 15 residues. This chain uses TRBV6-1 with TRBJ2-7; D perhaps matches TRBD2 (6 bases). This TCR derives from a female donor in good health and CMV-seropositive. Specimen: PBMCs. The CDR3 nucleotides read TGTGCCAGCAGTGAACCGGGGGTGTCCCCCTACGAGCAGTACTTC. It encodes CASSEPGVSPYEQYF.